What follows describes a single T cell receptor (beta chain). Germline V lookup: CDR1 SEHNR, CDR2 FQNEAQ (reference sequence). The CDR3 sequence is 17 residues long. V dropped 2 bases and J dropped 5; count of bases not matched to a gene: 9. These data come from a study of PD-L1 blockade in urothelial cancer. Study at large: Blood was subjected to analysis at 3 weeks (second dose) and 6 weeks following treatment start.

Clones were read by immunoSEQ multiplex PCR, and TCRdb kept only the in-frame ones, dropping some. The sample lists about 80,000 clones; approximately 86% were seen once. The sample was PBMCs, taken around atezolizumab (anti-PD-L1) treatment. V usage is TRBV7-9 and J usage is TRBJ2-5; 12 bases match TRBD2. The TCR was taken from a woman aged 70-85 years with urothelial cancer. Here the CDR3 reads CASSLRTSGVARETQYF. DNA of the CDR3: TGTGCCAGCAGCTTACGGACTAGCGGGGTGGCACGGGAGACCCAGTACTTC.